This TCR beta chain originates from a study of blood T cell repertoires in COVID-19. Turning to the study itself: Sites across the United States, Italy and Spain contributed samples from acute and convalescent COVID-19. T cells, B-cell-depleted T cells, or PBMCs provided the cDNA or gDNA that served as material.

Study processing details: Estimation of nucleated cell counts was performed using reference gene primer amplification. The protocol was immunoSEQ multiplex PCR, while the TCRdb copy is restricted to in-frame clones and leaves out a portion. The V and J calls and clone size are taken from that table; D and trimming were inferred from the DNA. The sample shows roughly 90,000 clones, almost 90% of them seen only once. The sample comprised peripheral blood. The TCR comes from a human donor with active COVID-19. The donor label of this sample is uncertain.

CDR3 in amino acids: CASSYPAGQGAGNTEAFF. CDR3 nucleotides: TGTGCCAGCAGTTACCCTGCGGGACAGGGGGCAGGGAACACTGAAGCTTTCTTT. The genes are TRBV6-2 or TRBV6-3 and TRBJ1-1, with TRBD1 matching 12 bases. In germline, CDR1 is MNHEY, CDR2 SVGEGT. The CDR3 runs to 18 residues. V trimming: 2 bases; J trimming: 1 base; junction bases outside the gene matches: 8.